What follows are 6 T cell receptor beta chains derived from one specimen sequenced in a study of cytomegalovirus exposure and HLA in healthy donors. The PCR was carried out with 60 Vbeta primers and 13 Jbeta primers. Here immunoSEQ multiplex PCR was the method, and the copy in TCRdb shows in-frame clones only, minus some. The sample holds about 130,000 clones, 65% to 90% seen once. Sample: PBMCs. Source of these receptors: a man aged 45-60 years in good health and CMV-seronegative.

This sequence joins TRBV9 and TRBJ2-1; 10 nucleotides line up with TRBD2. There are 15 residues in the CDR3. J was trimmed by 3 bases and V by 4 bases; bases with no gene match: 4. CDR1 SGDLS and CDR2 YYNGEE come from the germline V gene. The CDR3 DNA sequence: TGTGCCAGCAGCAGAAGCGGGGGGGGCTACAATGAGCAGTTCTTC. Residues: CASSRSGGGYNEQFF.

This chain links TRBV19 with TRBJ1-1; 8 bases line up with TRBD1. Germline-derived CDR1 and CDR2 are LNHDA and SQIVND (reference sequence). The CDR3 runs to 15 residues. V dropped 3 bases and J dropped 2; count of bases not matched to a gene: 5. For the CDR3, the DNA is TGTGCCAGTAGTATCCAGGGGGCTCCTAACACTGAAGCTTTCTTT. This gives the protein CASSIQGAPNTEAFF.

J is TRBJ2-5 and V is TRBV5-1; the match to TRBD2 covers 9 bases. The CDR3 loop spans 14 amino acids. Germline trimming cut 4 bases from V and 7 bases from J; bases unmatched to any gene: 8. The germline V gene has CDR1 SGHRS and CDR2 YFSETQ. The CDR3 protein is CASSPTAGGVTQYF. The CDR3 region has the DNA TGCGCCAGCAGCCCAACAGCGGGAGGAGTGACCCAGTACTTC.

The chain employs TRBV9 and TRBJ2-5, with TRBD1 identical over 7 bases. The germline CDR1 and CDR2 sequences are SGDLS and YYNGEE. The CDR3 length is 13 residues. Losses at the gene ends were 4 bases for V and 3 bases for J; bases not matched to a gene: 3. CDR3 DNA: TGTGCCAGCAGCCTTGGGACAGAAGAGACCCAGTACTTC. Residues: CASSLGTEETQYF.

In this sample, this clone turned up a few times. The chain has TRBV7-9 and TRBJ1-2; tentative D call: TRBD1 (6 bases). Trimming removed 5 bases from V and 7 bases from J, with 17 bases in between. The germline V gene encodes CDR1 SEHNR and CDR2 FQNEAQ (reference sequence). The CDR3 runs 14 residues. The CDR3 reads CASSLRGAPGGYTF. CDR3 DNA: TGTGCCAGCAGCCTTCGGGGGGCCCCCGGTGGCTACACCTTC.

The table lists this clone with a few counts. This chain uses TRBV7-8 with TRBJ2-1; 7 bases match TRBD1. Germline CDR1 and CDR2: SGHVS and FQNEAQ. After removal of 5 bases from V and 5 bases from J, the junction contained 12 bases not matched to a gene. This CDR3 comprises 16 residues. The CDR3 region is CASSQNRQGLNNEQFF. The CDR3, as DNA: TGTGCCAGCAGCCAGAATCGACAGGGTTTGAACAATGAGCAGTTCTTC. Variable domain in full (rest from reference TRBV7-8 and TRBJ2-1): GAGVSQSPRYKVAKRGQDVALRCDPISGHVSLFWYQQALGQGPEFLTYFQNEAQLDKSGLPSDRFFAERPEGSVSTLKIQRTQQEDSAVYLCASSQNRQGLNNEQFFGPGTRLTVL.